These 28 T cell receptor beta chains were all obtained from the same sample, sequenced in a study of cytomegalovirus exposure and HLA in healthy donors. Use of 60 Vbeta and 13 Jbeta primers characterized the PCR. Produced via immunoSEQ multiplex PCR; TCRdb's table is partial and in-frame only. This listing includes about 130,000 clones. The sample consisted of PBMCs. The source of these receptors is a woman aged 55-75 years in good health and CMV-seronegative.

A remark on this clone: One end of the junction is discordant with germline, which a read error may explain. The chain employs TRBV5-1 and TRBJ2-7; TRBD2 matches 11 bases. Germline assignment: CDR1 SGHRS and CDR2 YFSETQ. This CDR3 has 16 residues. The CDR3 sequence: CVSSRLVGLAGGEQYF. The CDR3 coding sequence is TGCGTCAGCAGCCGGTTGGTCGGGCTAGCGGGGGGCGAGCAGTACTTC.

This sequence joins TRBV5-6 and TRBJ1-1, with D unclear. Trimming shortened V by 1 base and J by 8 bases, and 6 bases separated the two germline ends. The V gene's germline CDR1 is SGHDT and CDR2 YYEEEE. The CDR3 extends over 11 amino acids. CDR3: CASSLYSEAFF. The CDR3 nucleotides read TGTGCCAGCAGCTTGTACAGCGAAGCTTTCTTT.

The chain couples TRBV7-2 to TRBJ2-1; 7 nucleotides agree with TRBD1. CDR1 is SGHTA and CDR2 is FQGNSA in the germline V gene. The CDR3 contains 13 residues. J was trimmed by 5 bases and V by 5 bases; bases with no gene match: 3. The CDR3 bases are TGTGCCAGCAGCCGGGACAGAAACAATGAGCAGTTCTTC. Encoded protein: CASSRDRNNEQFF.

The V and J genes are TRBV5-5 and TRBJ2-3, with TRBD1 matching over 7 bases. Losses at the gene ends were 4 bases for V and 5 bases for J; bases not matched to a gene: 10. In germline, CDR1 is SGHKS, CDR2 YYEKEE (reference sequence). CDR3 length: 15 residues. The CDR3 coding sequence is TGTGCCAGCAGCGTCGGGACAGTCGAGGGAGATACGCAGTATTTT. Translation: CASSVGTVEGDTQYF.

The chain uses TRBV30 and TRBJ2-5, with TRBD2 as a possible D gene (7 bases). V shed 0 bases and J shed 4 bases, with 21 bases lying between them. Germline assignment: CDR1 GTSNPN and CDR2 SVGIG (reference sequence). This CDR3 has 17 residues. CDR3 nucleotide sequence: TGTGCCTGGAGTGTCGAATTTGGGGGGGGCGGAGGAGAGACCCAGTACTTC. Residues: CAWSVEFGGGGGETQYF.

The J gene is TRBJ2-7, the V gene TRBV13; 7 positions match TRBD1. The ends lost 0 bases at V and 3 bases at J; junction bases unmatched: 2. Germline V gives CDR1 PRHDT, CDR2 FYEKMQ (reference sequence). The CDR3 is made up of 14 amino acids. CDR3 nucleotides: TGTGCCAGCAGCTTAGGGGACAGGATCTACGAGCAGTACTTC. Translation gives CASSLGDRIYEQYF.

The chain carries TRBV11-3 and TRBJ1-1; no clear D gene. Trimming took off 2 bases at V and 2 bases at J, with 6 bases between the two ends. CDR1 and CDR2 (germline): SGHNT, YENEEA. This CDR3 is 13 amino acids long. The CDR3 region is CASSLRGNTEAFF. CDR3 bases: TGTGCCAGCAGCTTAAGAGGAAACACTGAAGCTTTCTTT.

The chain's CDR3 is CASSSKGAQGSPLHF. DNA for the CDR3: TGTGCCAGCAGCTCGAAGGGGGCGCAGGGTTCACCCCTCCACTTT. The chain uses TRBV7-9 and TRBJ1-6; 7 positions agree with TRBD1. Germline V CDR1 and CDR2: SEHNR, FQNEAQ (reference sequence). This CDR3 contains 15 residues. With V trimmed by 4 bases and J by 9 bases, 9 bases remained unmatched. Based on the CDR3 plus reference TRBV7-9 and TRBJ1-6, the full variable domain is DTGVSQNPRHKITKRGQNVTFRCDPISEHNRLYWYRQTLGQGPEFLTYFQNEAQLEKSRLLSDRFSAERPKGSFSTLEIQRTEQGDSAMYLCASSSKGAQGSPLHFGNGTRLTVT.

The rearrangement links TRBV7-8 to TRBJ2-7; no reliable D call. Germline-derived CDR1 and CDR2 are SGHVS and FQNEAQ. The V gene lost 1 base and the J gene lost 3 bases, with 7 bases spanning the gap. This CDR3 region has 13 residues. The CDR3 here is CASSLESVYEQYF. CDR3 nucleotide sequence: TGTGCCAGCAGCTTAGAGTCAGTCTACGAGCAGTACTTC. Full variable domain (outside the CDR3, taken from reference TRBV7-8 and TRBJ2-7): GAGVSQSPRYKVAKRGQDVALRCDPISGHVSLFWYQQALGQGPEFLTYFQNEAQLDKSGLPSDRFFAERPEGSVSTLKIQRTQQEDSAVYLCASSLESVYEQYFGPGTRLTVT.

The chain carries TRBV5-1 and TRBJ2-3; D possibly corresponds to TRBD2 (6 bases). Germline assignment: CDR1 SGHRS and CDR2 YFSETQ. The CDR3 length is 14 residues. The ends were cut back, 3 bases at V and 3 bases at J, with 11 bases in the middle. The CDR3 protein is CASSSWTITDTQYF. The CDR3 DNA sequence: TGCGCCAGCAGCTCCTGGACTATTACAGATACGCAGTATTTT.

V gene TRBV6-4 combines with J gene TRBJ2-2; D is ambiguous. Germline CDR1 MRHNA, CDR2 SNTAGT. CDR3 size: 15 residues. Trimming pared 6 bases from V and 6 bases from J, leaving 17 bases between. This CDR3 is CASSVELIGSGELFF. Here the CDR3 DNA reads TGTGCCAGCAGCGTCGAGTTGATCGGGTCCGGGGAGCTGTTTTTT.

The CDR3 DNA reads TGTGCCAGCAGCCCCACCGGGACAGGGGTCTACGAGCAGTACTTC. It translates to CASSPTGTGVYEQYF. The chain carries TRBV7-2 and TRBJ2-7; 10 bases are a match to TRBD1. The CDR3 is 15 residues long. CDR1 and CDR2 from the germline V gene are SGHTA and FQGNSA. The V gene end was trimmed by 5 bases and the J gene end by 3 bases; junction bases not matched to a gene: 7.

V and J are TRBV30 and TRBJ2-5, with 8 bases lining up with TRBD1. The CDR3 spans 18 residues. Germline-derived CDR1 and CDR2 are GTSNPN and SVGIG (reference sequence). Trimming removed 0 bases from V and 2 bases from J; junction bases left unmatched: 14. The CDR3 sequence is CAWSVPTRQGSGQETQYF. The CDR3 DNA sequence: TGTGCCTGGAGTGTACCCACTCGACAGGGGTCGGGACAAGAGACCCAGTACTTC.

The V and J genes are TRBV28 and TRBJ2-1; the match to TRBD2 covers 12 bases. With 8 bases clipped from V and 0 bases from J, the junction kept 11 bases outside the gene matches. Germline V gene sequence: CDR1 MDHEN, CDR2 SYDVKM. The CDR3 contains 18 residues. CDR3 sequence reads: CASCSLAGGVRSYNEQFF. The CDR3 DNA sequence: TGTGCCAGCTGCAGCCTAGCGGGAGGGGTACGCTCCTACAATGAGCAGTTCTTC.

This chain connects TRBV19 to TRBJ2-2, with 8 bases fitting TRBD1. This CDR3 contains 14 residues. Germline CDR1 LNHDA, CDR2 SQIVND (reference sequence). V gave up 5 bases and J gave up 3 bases; unmatched junction bases: 2. The CDR3 nucleotides are TGTGCCAGTAGTCTGGACAGGGACACCGGGGAGCTGTTTTTT. Protein: CASSLDRDTGELFF.

V and J are TRBV5-1 and TRBJ2-1; D is perhaps TRBD2 (6 bases). Germline values: CDR1 SGHRS, CDR2 YFSETQ. This CDR3 is built from 17 residues. V was shortened by 4 bases and J by 3 bases, with 20 bases between the two germline ends. CDR3 nucleotide sequence: TGCGCCAGCAGCCCCTGGCCCCGGGAGAGAATCTACAATGAGCAGTTCTTC. Amino acid sequence: CASSPWPRERIYNEQFF. Filled out from reference TRBV5-1 and TRBJ2-1, the complete variable domain reads KAGVTQTPRYLIKTRGQQVTLSCSPISGHRSVSWYQQTPGQGLQFLFEYFSETQRNKGNFPGRFSGRQFSNSRSEMNVSTLELGDSALYLCASSPWPRERIYNEQFFGPGTRLTVL.

The J gene is TRBJ2-2, the V gene TRBV9; 8 bases align to TRBD2. From germline, CDR1 is SGDLS and CDR2 YYNGEE. After removal of 3 bases from V and 4 bases from J, the junction contained 8 bases not matched to a gene. There are 16 residues in the CDR3. DNA for the CDR3: TGTGCCAGCAGCGGTACTAGCGGAATTGGCACCGGGGAGCTGTTTTTT. It encodes CASSGTSGIGTGELFF.

This chain's CDR3 is CASSFYAGTSGGEQYF. CDR3 bases: TGTGCCAGCAGCTTTTACGCCGGGACTAGCGGGGGCGAGCAGTACTTC. V is TRBV7-2 and J is TRBJ2-7, with TRBD2 matching over 14 bases. V shed 3 bases and J 6 bases; nucleotides not matched to a gene: 7. The CDR3 contains 16 residues. Germline V lookup: CDR1 SGHTA, CDR2 FQGNSA.

The chain combines TRBV27 with TRBJ1-2; possibly TRBD1 for D (5 bases). V lost 2 bases, J lost 8 bases, and 15 bases lay in between. The germline gives CDR1 MNHEY, CDR2 SMNVEV (reference sequence). This CDR3 comprises 14 residues. The chain's CDR3 is CASSLRRGFDGYTF. CDR3 bases: TGTGCCAGCAGTTTAAGGCGGGGCTTCGACGGCTACACCTTC.

The V call is TRBV11-2, the J call TRBJ2-1; 14 nucleotides match TRBD2. The CDR3 contains 16 residues. V lost 0 bases, J lost 6 bases, and 1 base stayed unmatched. Germline V gene data show CDR1 as SGHAT and CDR2 as FQNNGV. CDR3 protein: CASSLEGLAGVNEQFF. The CDR3 DNA reads as TGTGCCAGCAGCTTAGAGGGACTAGCGGGAGTCAATGAGCAGTTCTTC.

The J gene is TRBJ2-2, the V gene TRBV28; TRBD1 agrees at 10 bases. The CDR3 contains 15 residues. The V and J ends lost 6 bases and 3 bases, in that order; junction bases with no gene match: 4. CDR1 is MDHEN and CDR2 is SYDVKM in the germline V gene. CDR3 sequence reads: CASSRDRGYTGELFF. The CDR3 DNA reads as TGTGCCAGCAGCCGGGACAGGGGCTACACCGGGGAGCTGTTTTTT.

The chain carries TRBV18 and TRBJ2-3; D gene ambiguous. The length of the CDR3 is 16 residues. The germline CDR1 and CDR2 sequences are KGHSH and LQKENI. Trimming took 3 bases from V and 1 from J, leaving 14 bases between them. In nucleotides, the CDR3 is TGTGCCAGCTCACCCTTTGACTTACAAGGCACAGATACGCAGTATTTT. Amino acid sequence: CASSPFDLQGTDTQYF.

The rearrangement uses TRBV5-5 and TRBJ2-7, with D maybe TRBD2 (6 bases). Trimming pared 4 bases from V and 2 bases from J, leaving 22 bases between. Germline loops: CDR1 SGHKS, CDR2 YYEKEE (reference sequence). The CDR3 sequence is 17 residues long. The CDR3 nucleotides read TGTGCCAGCAGCAGGACACCCACCGGACTAAAAGCCTACGAGCAGTACTTC. Amino acids: CASSRTPTGLKAYEQYF.

The chain carries TRBV13 and TRBJ1-6; D gene unclear. CDR3 length: 15 amino acids. Trimming pared 5 bases from V and 3 bases from J, leaving 11 bases between. Per the germline V gene, CDR1 is PRHDT and CDR2 is FYEKMQ (reference sequence). The CDR3 bases are TGTGCCAGCAGCCCCCCGCAGTTCTATAATTCACCCCTCCACTTT. Amino acids: CASSPPQFYNSPLHF.

This chain links TRBV2 with TRBJ2-3; 8 bases align to TRBD2. Germline-derived CDR1 and CDR2 are SNHLY and FYNNEI. V lost 7 bases to trimming and J lost 4 bases; unmatched junction nucleotides: 13. The CDR3 sequence is 16 residues long. This CDR3 is CASTRERGGLADTQYF. CDR3 DNA: TGTGCCAGCACAAGGGAACGGGGGGGCCTAGCAGATACGCAGTATTTT.

The gene calls are TRBV1 and TRBJ2-7; the DNA was not used to check the table's D call, TRBD2. TRBV1 is marked as a pseudogene. This CDR3 contains 14 residues. CDR3 amino acids: CTSSPFGEYHEQYF. Here the CDR3 DNA reads TGCACCAGCAGTCCCTTCGGTGAGTACCACGAGCAGTACTTC.

The chain is built from TRBV5-1 and TRBJ1-1, with unresolved D. Trimming removed 7 bases at V and 12 bases at J, with 25 bases between. The CDR3 has 14 amino acids. Germline assignment: CDR1 SGHRS and CDR2 YFSETQ. The CDR3 DNA reads as TGCGCCAGCGCAGCGGTTCCGGGCCCTCTAGTATCTTTCTTT. The encoded protein is CASAAVPGPLVSFF.

The chain couples TRBV6-5 to TRBJ1-5; no firm D call. V shed 5 bases and J shed 13 bases, with 21 bases lying between them. There are 14 residues in the CDR3. Germline values: CDR1 MNHEY, CDR2 SVGAGI. In nucleotides, the CDR3 is TGTGCCAGCAGTCCAACTACCCCCCCCTCCTGGCAGCATTTT. As protein: CASSPTTPPSWQHF.